Described below is a single T cell receptor (beta chain) sequence and its context. The ends were cut back, 6 bases at V and 4 bases at J, with 10 bases in the middle. The CDR3 has 12 amino acids. CDR1 and CDR2 (germline): LGHDT, YNNKEL (reference sequence). This record belongs to a study of blood T cell repertoires in COVID-19. Study-wide background: Whether acute or convalescent, the COVID-19 samples came from the United States, Italy and Spain. Sources were T cells, B-cell-depleted T cells, or PBMCs; the material itself was cDNA or gDNA.

Original methodology: Nucleated cell counts were estimated from reference gene primer amplification. The protocol was immunoSEQ multiplex PCR, while the TCRdb copy is restricted to in-frame clones and leaves out a portion. V and J calls and clone size are copied from that table; D and trimming were computed from the DNA. This sample has approximately 74,000 clones, with around nine tenths found just once. The rearrangement links TRBV3-1 (or the pseudogene TRBV3-2) to TRBJ2-7; possible D gene TRBD1, 6 bases. The sequence was obtained from a woman aged 55-70 years with acute or convalescent COVID-19. Sequences were obtained from peripheral blood. CDR3 amino acids: CASRQTGYEQYF. CDR3 nucleotides: TGTGCCAGCAGACAAACAGGGTACGAGCAGTACTTC.